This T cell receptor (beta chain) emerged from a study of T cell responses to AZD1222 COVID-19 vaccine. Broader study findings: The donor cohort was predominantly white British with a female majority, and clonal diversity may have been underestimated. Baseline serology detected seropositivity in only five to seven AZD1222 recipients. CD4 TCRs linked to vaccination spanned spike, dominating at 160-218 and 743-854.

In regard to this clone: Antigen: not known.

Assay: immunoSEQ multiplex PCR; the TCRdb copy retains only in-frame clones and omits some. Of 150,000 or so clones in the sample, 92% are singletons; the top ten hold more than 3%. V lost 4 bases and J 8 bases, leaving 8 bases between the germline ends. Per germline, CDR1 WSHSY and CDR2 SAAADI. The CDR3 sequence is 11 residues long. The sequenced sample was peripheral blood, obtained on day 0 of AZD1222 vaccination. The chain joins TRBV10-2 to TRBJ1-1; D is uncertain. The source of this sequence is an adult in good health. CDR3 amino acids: CASSGAREAFF. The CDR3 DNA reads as TGCGCCAGCAGTGGGGCTAGAGAAGCTTTCTTT.